The 11 T cell receptor beta chains below come from one sample, sequenced in a study of T cell repertoires and HLA-DP antigens. Their antigen targets remain unknown. Assay: immunoSEQ multiplex PCR; the TCRdb copy retains only in-frame clones and omits some. The sample comprises around 100,000 clones, approximately 92% of which are singletons, and about 0.27% rests with the top ten. Input material: CD4+ T cells from PBMCs. These TCRs come from a woman under 30 in good health and CMV-seronegative.

This clone was seen a few times. The rearrangement links TRBV10-1 to TRBJ2-7; D uncertain. In germline, CDR1 is WNHNN, CDR2 SYGVQD (reference sequence). Deletions cut 2 bases from V and 4 bases from J, with 6 bases between. The CDR3 extends over 12 amino acids. CDR3 loop: CASSEGPYEQYF. The DNA for the CDR3 is TGCGCCAGCAGTGAGGGGCCTTACGAGCAGTACTTC.

J is TRBJ2-5 and V is TRBV19; D is unclear. Trimming cost V 7 bases and J 6 bases, with 18 bases left between them. Germline V gives CDR1 LNHDA, CDR2 SQIVND (reference sequence). The CDR3 extends over 14 amino acids. The CDR3 DNA sequence: TGTGCCAGTAAGGAAGTGGCGAACGGCAAGACCCAGTACTTC. Residues: CASKEVANGKTQYF.

This clone appeared once. The chain links TRBV2 to TRBJ2-5, with D possibly matching TRBD2 (6 bases). CDR3 length equals 15 residues. With 6 bases removed from V and 2 bases from J, the gap between germline ends came to 16 bases. The germline V gene has CDR1 SNHLY and CDR2 FYNNEI. The CDR3 sequence: CASSLGGIQQETQYF. The CDR3 DNA is TGTGCCAGCAGCCTCGGGGGAATCCAGCAAGAGACCCAGTACTTC. Based on the CDR3 plus reference TRBV2 and TRBJ2-5, the full variable domain is EPEVTQTPSHQVTQMGQEVILRCVPISNHLYFYWYRQILGQKVEFLVSFYNNEISEKSEIFDDQFSVERPDGSNFTLKIRSTKLEDSAMYFCASSLGGIQQETQYFGPGTRLLVL.

This clone was seen only once. The CDR3 reads CASSPRAGEKLFF. Here the CDR3 DNA reads TGTGCCAGCTCACCGAGGGCGGGGGAAAAACTGTTTTTT. The genes are TRBV18 and TRBJ1-4; D is undetermined. Germline-derived CDR1 and CDR2 are KGHSH and LQKENI. CDR3 length: 13 residues. Trimming shortened V by 3 bases and J by 8 bases, and 10 bases separated the two germline ends.

The rearrangement links TRBV5-6 to TRBJ2-5; D gene ambiguous. Trimming took off 0 bases at V and 7 bases at J, with 13 bases between the two ends. Germline V gene sequence: CDR1 SGHDT, CDR2 YYEEEE. The CDR3 totals 14 residues. The CDR3 protein is CASSLAKAGGTQYF. The CDR3 DNA sequence: TGTGCCAGCAGCTTGGCCAAGGCAGGTGGGACCCAGTACTTC.

The chain is built from TRBV5-1 and TRBJ2-2; the D call may be TRBD1 or TRBD2 (5 bases each). The CDR3 totals 15 residues. Germline V lookup: CDR1 SGHRS, CDR2 YFSETQ. V lost 6 bases and J lost 6, with 18 bases in between. The CDR3 nucleotides read TGCGCCAGCATTCGGGACCGCGCGGCTCCCGGGGAGCTGTTTTTT. It codes for CASIRDRAAPGELFF.

The genes are TRBV7-2 and TRBJ1-4; D is ambiguous. Germline V gene sequence: CDR1 SGHTA, CDR2 FQGNSA. V shed 3 bases and J shed 5 bases, with 7 bases lying between them. The CDR3 runs 13 residues. CDR3 sequence (DNA): TGTGCCAGCAGCTTTGGCGGGAATGAAAAACTGTTTTTT. It codes for CASSFGGNEKLFF.

The J gene is TRBJ1-1, the V gene TRBV9; D is undetermined. CDR1 and CDR2 (germline): SGDLS, YYNGEE. The V end lost 0 bases, the J end lost 5 bases, and 20 bases lay between the germline ends. This CDR3 spans 17 amino acids. The CDR3 DNA reads TGTGCCAGCAGCGTAGGGGTCCTCCGGTGGGAAGGGACTGAAGCTTTCTTT. Translation gives CASSVGVLRWEGTEAFF.

The chain has TRBV28 and TRBJ2-7; possibly TRBD1 for D (6 bases). The CDR3 loop spans 12 amino acids. Per germline, CDR1 MDHEN and CDR2 SYDVKM. With 7 bases removed from V and 2 bases from J, the gap between germline ends came to 9 bases. The CDR3: CASTTGTYEQYF. Written as DNA, the CDR3 is TGTGCCAGCACGACAGGCACCTACGAGCAGTACTTC.

The J gene is TRBJ2-1, the V gene TRBV11-2; 8 bases map to TRBD2. The length of the CDR3 is 15 residues. From germline, CDR1 is SGHAT and CDR2 FQNNGV. V was pared by 5 bases and J by 3 bases, with 6 bases of the junction left unmatched. CDR3 protein: CASSTRTSLYNEQFF. DNA of the CDR3: TGTGCCAGCAGCACACGGACTAGCCTCTACAATGAGCAGTTCTTC.

With respect to this clone: The CDR3 end shows no conserved phenylalanine or tryptophan, and so a read error is likely. The DNA is omitted, as the CDR3 cannot be located on it reliably, and the CDR3 follows TCRdb's listing. The genes are TRBV28 and TRBJ1-1; the DNA was not used to check the table's D call, TRBD1. The CDR3 spans 9 amino acids, including both terminal residues. Germline-derived CDR1 and CDR2 are MDHEN and SYDVKM. The CDR3 protein is CASSPPKIL.